The source of this T cell receptor (beta chain) is a study of T cells in Graves' hyperthyroidism and ophthalmopathy. The study's findings and limits: Most thyroid clonotypes with frequency above 0.001 were detected in blood.

This clonotype has a count of ten or more. Antigen unknown. This CDR3 contains 15 residues. CDR1 is LGHDT and CDR2 is YNNKEL in the germline V gene (reference sequence). Trimming took off 0 bases at V and 0 bases at J, with 6 bases between the two ends. Amplification of TCR beta CDR3 regions used RNA as the template. When the TCR CDR3 underwent first-round RT-PCR, the HTBI primer set was used. Via MiXCR, TCRdb re-called the multiplex PCR reads, giving one row per CDR3 protein. The data show over 450,000 distinct CDR3 sequences, under 15% seen once. The V and J genes are TRBV3-1 and TRBJ2-1; D not resolved. This TCR was recovered from a woman aged 18-29 years with Graves' hyperthyroidism. Sequencing used blood. The CDR3 loop reads CASSQDPISYNEQFF. The CDR3 DNA reads as TGTGCCAGCAGCCAAGATCCGATCTCCTACAATGAGCAGTTCTTC.